Each of the 3 T cell receptor beta chains below was sequenced from the same sample in a study of CD8+ T cells in alopecia areata (dated by TCRdb to the late 2010s). The time point label for this specimen denotes: around 4 weeks on oral tofacitinib. The treatment or condition label on this specimen signifies: oral pan-JAK inhibitor, 5-10 mg twice daily. Receptor libraries were prepared by the immunoSEQ multiplex PCR assay. RNA was extracted from all samples and reverse transcribed into cDNA, which served as template for TCR sequencing. Here the immuneACCESS table is served through TCRdb, limited to in-frame sequences with V and J called. Missing clones are a known gap in these copies; in checked studies unresolved V genes cover under half, and the rest lacks a known reason. The sample yields about 220,000 clones; around three fifths were counted once. The ten top clones hold around 1.4% of the sample.

The source was CD4+ T cells sorted from blood, collected at week 4, from a patient treated with tofacitinib. The receptor source for this set is a human donor with alopecia areata.

V is TRBV15 and J is TRBJ1-2, with TRBD1 as a possible D gene (6 bases). V lost 3 bases to trimming and J lost 8 bases, with 16 bases between them. The CDR3 length is 14 residues. CDR1 is LNHNV and CDR2 is YYDKDF in the germline V gene (reference sequence). CDR3 DNA: TGTGCCACCAGCAGCTCCGGCGGGGGGCAAGGCTACACCTTC. Amino acids: CATSSSGGGQGYTF.

Note on this clone: The sample holds other DNA sequences that translate to the same CDR3. The genes are TRBV7-9 and TRBJ1-1; D is perhaps TRBD1 (6 bases). Trimming took off 1 base at V and 1 base at J, with 13 bases between the two ends. This CDR3 has 16 amino acids. Germline V lookup: CDR1 SEHNR, CDR2 FQNEAQ (reference sequence). The CDR3 loop reads CASSLDRGPGNTEAFF. The CDR3 DNA reads TGTGCCAGCAGCTTAGATCGGGGGCCAGGGAACACTGAAGCTTTCTTT. Filled out from reference TRBV7-9 and TRBJ1-1, the complete variable domain reads DTGVSQNPRHKITKRGQNVTFRCDPISEHNRLYWYRQTLGQGPEFLTYFQNEAQLEKSRLLSDRFSAERPKGSFSTLEIQRTEQGDSAMYLCASSLDRGPGNTEAFFGQGTRLTVV.

The chain uses TRBV30 and TRBJ2-2; possibly TRBD1 for D (5 bases). Trimming shortened V by 4 bases and J by 7 bases, and 10 bases separated the two germline ends. CDR3 length equals 12 residues. The germline gives CDR1 GTSNPN, CDR2 SVGIG (reference sequence). The CDR3 DNA reads TGTGCCTGGAATCTAGGGGTCGGGGAGCTGTTTTTT. Translating gives CAWNLGVGELFF.